Below are 21 T cell receptor beta chains sequenced from a single sample in a study of T cells in Graves' hyperthyroidism and ophthalmopathy. RNA transcripts served as the template for amplifying TCR beta CDR3 regions. With the HTBI primer set, the TCR CDR3 went through a first round of RT-PCR. TCRdb analysed the multiplex PCR reads with MiXCR anew, one entry per CDR3 protein. The sample shows approximately 420,000 distinct CDR3 sequences, around 15% of them seen only once. The sample was blood. The receptor set was obtained from a young woman with Graves' hyperthyroidism.

This clonotype was seen repeatedly, ten times or more. The rearrangement joins TRBV3-1 to TRBJ2-7; 8 nucleotides agree with TRBD2. V was pared by 2 bases and J by 2 bases, with 5 bases of the junction left unmatched. Germline CDR1 is LGHDT and CDR2 is YNNKEL (reference sequence). The CDR3 sequence is 15 residues long. The CDR3 nucleotides read TGTGCCAGCAGCCAATCTGGGACTAGAACCTACGAGCAGTACTTC. This encodes CASSQSGTRTYEQYF.

This clonotype came up many times. The chain has TRBV28 and TRBJ2-4; TRBD2 aligns across 9 bases. Trimming removed 0 bases from V and 1 base from J; junction bases left unmatched: 10. The CDR3 has 19 residues. Germline V gene lookup returns CDR1 MDHEN and CDR2 SYDVKM. Here the CDR3 DNA reads TGTGCCAGCAGTTTATGGAGTAGCGGGAGAGGGTGGGCCAAAAACATTCAGTACTTC. This sequence encodes CASSLWSSGRGWAKNIQYF.

This chain connects TRBV4-1 to TRBJ2-1; 8 nucleotides agree with TRBD2. The length of the CDR3 is 15 residues. V was pared by 0 bases and J by 8 bases, with 6 bases of the junction left unmatched. The V gene's germline CDR1 is MGHRA and CDR2 YSYEKL. CDR3 protein: CASSQDRAGGYEQFF. In DNA form, the CDR3 reads TGCGCCAGCAGCCAAGACCGCGCGGGAGGCTATGAGCAGTTCTTC.

This clonotype was detected many times. V gene TRBV6-2 or TRBV6-3 combines with J gene TRBJ2-1, with 8 nucleotides matching TRBD2. Trimming took 7 bases from V and 7 from J; bases not matched to a gene: 9. The V gene's germline CDR1 is MNHEY and CDR2 SVGEGT. The length of the CDR3 is 14 residues. This chain's CDR3 is CASIPSGSQNEQFF. CDR3 DNA: TGTGCCAGCATCCCCAGCGGGAGTCAAAATGAGCAGTTCTTC.

DNA for the CDR3: TGTGCCAGCAGCCGGCTAGCGGGACCCCAAGAGACCCAGTACTTC. It encodes CASSRLAGPQETQYF. This chain links TRBV5-5 with TRBJ2-5; TRBD2 aligns across 9 bases. The CDR3 length is 15 residues. Trimming cost V 4 bases and J 1 base; bases outside gene matches: 5. Germline lookup yields CDR1 SGHKS and CDR2 YYEKEE (reference sequence).

This clonotype came up many times. The chain joins TRBV6-1 to TRBJ1-2, with D perhaps matching TRBD1 (6 bases). The length of the CDR3 is 13 residues. The germline V gene encodes CDR1 MNHNS and CDR2 SASEGT. Trimming cost V 6 bases and J 3 bases, with 11 bases left between them. This chain's CDR3 is CASRQGGHYGYTF. The CDR3 coding sequence is TGTGCCAGCAGACAGGGAGGGCACTATGGCTACACCTTC.

This clonotype was seen at least ten times. This chain connects TRBV29-1 to TRBJ2-6, with 8 bases that match TRBD1. V shed 6 bases and J 4 bases; nucleotides not matched to a gene: 5. Germline V gene sequence: CDR1 SQVTM, CDR2 ANQGSEA. The CDR3 has 14 amino acids. Here the CDR3 DNA reads TGCAGCGTGGAGACAGGGGCCGGGGCCAACGTCCTGACTTTC. It encodes CSVETGAGANVLTF.

This clonotype was seen repeatedly, ten times or more. This chain uses TRBV7-2 with TRBJ2-7; D gene uncertain. V lost 3 bases to trimming and J lost 3 bases, with 15 bases between them. CDR1 is SGHTA and CDR2 is FQGNSA in the germline V gene. The CDR3 covers 15 residues. The CDR3 nucleotides are TGTGCCAGCAGCTTGACCCGTGGCGGTCTCTACGAGCAGTACTTC. Residues: CASSLTRGGLYEQYF.

This clonotype was counted only a few times. This could be a read error, since a much larger clone is one nucleotide away. The chain uses TRBV29-1 and TRBJ2-7, with TRBD1 matching over 8 bases. The CDR3 is 13 amino acids. The germline V gene has CDR1 SQVTM and CDR2 ANQGSEA. The J segment lost 4 bases and the V segment lost 5 bases, leaving 7 bases of the junction unmatched. CDR3 nucleotide sequence: TGCAGCGTTTCCCAGGGGGCCGATTACGAGCAGTACTTC. This gives the protein CSVSQGADYEQYF.

This clonotype showed up just a few times. This chain uses TRBV6-2 or TRBV6-3 with TRBJ2-1, with 9 positions matching TRBD2. Germline lookup yields CDR1 MNHEY and CDR2 SVGEGT. The CDR3 contains 15 residues. J gave up 7 bases and V 6 bases, and 10 bases lay outside the gene matches. For the CDR3, the DNA is TGTGCCAGCAGCCACCTAGCGGGGCGGTCTAATGAGCAGTTCTTC. This translates into CASSHLAGRSNEQFF.

The sample holds many counts of this clonotype. This chain uses TRBV11-2 with TRBJ2-3; D not certain. Germline lookup yields CDR1 SGHAT and CDR2 FQNNGV. Trimming shortened V by 2 bases and J by 2 bases, and 14 bases separated the two germline ends. The CDR3 runs to 16 residues. The chain's CDR3 is CASSLNSGEYTDTQYF. As DNA, the CDR3 is TGTGCCAGCAGCTTAAACTCCGGAGAGTACACAGATACGCAGTATTTT.

This clonotype was seen many times. CDR3 loop: CASSLGGRGNEQFF. The CDR3 DNA sequence: TGTGCCAGCAGCTTAGGGGGGAGAGGTAATGAGCAGTTCTTC. V and J are TRBV7-3 and TRBJ2-1, with TRBD2 as a possible D gene (6 bases). CDR1 and CDR2 from the germline V gene are SGHTA and FQGTGA. Deletions cut 2 bases from V and 7 bases from J, with 12 bases between. The CDR3 totals 14 residues. Combining the CDR3 with reference TRBV7-3 and TRBJ2-1 gives the whole variable domain GAGVSQTPSNKVTEKGKYVELRCDPISGHTALYWYRQSLGQGPEFLIYFQGTGAADDSGLPNDRFFAVRPEGSVSTLKIQRTERGDSAVYLCASSLGGRGNEQFFGPGTRLTVL.

This clonotype showed up just a few times. The chain combines TRBV19 with TRBJ1-5; D gene uncertain. The V end was cut by 1 base, the J end by 4 bases, with 5 bases between. Germline V gene data show CDR1 as LNHDA and CDR2 as SQIVND (reference sequence). The CDR3 covers 13 residues. The CDR3 DNA reads as TGTGCCAGTAGTATAGTTGGGAATCAGCCCCAGCATTTT. This gives the protein CASSIVGNQPQHF. The entire variable domain, with the rest obtained from reference TRBV19 and TRBJ1-5, is as follows: DGGITQSPKYLFRKEGQNVTLSCEQNLNHDAMYWYRQDPGQGLRLIYYSQIVNDFQKGDIAEGYSVSREKKESFPLTVTSAQKNPTAFYLCASSIVGNQPQHFGDGTRLSIL.

This clonotype was recorded a few times. The rearrangement links TRBV6-5 to TRBJ2-6; maybe TRBD2 (5 bases). V was pared by 4 bases and J by 3 bases, with 10 bases between. This CDR3 comprises 15 residues. Germline loops: CDR1 MNHEY, CDR2 SVGAGI. Here the CDR3 DNA reads TGTGCCAGCAGTTTAAAAGGGAGTGGGGCCAACGTCCTGACTTTC. Its protein is CASSLKGSGANVLTF.

This clonotype was recorded a few times. The V gene is TRBV20-1, the J gene TRBJ2-7, with 10 nucleotides matching TRBD2. V was clipped by 1 base and J by 7 bases; unmatched bases: 10. The CDR3 contains 15 residues. Germline lookup yields CDR1 DFQATT and CDR2 SNEGSKA (reference sequence). CDR3 in DNA: TGCAGTGCTAGAGTGCCTAGCGGGAGCGTAGAAGAGCAGTACTTC. This gives the protein CSARVPSGSVEEQYF.

This clonotype came up many times. The chain employs TRBV14 and TRBJ2-1; no reliable D call. Germline V CDR1 and CDR2: SGHDN, FVKESK. Trimming left V 1 base short and J 3 bases short, with 13 bases between. There are 16 residues in the CDR3. The CDR3 region has the DNA TGTGCCAGCAGCCAAGGCGAAGGTGGGATCTACAATGAGCAGTTCTTC. Protein: CASSQGEGGIYNEQFF.

This clonotype was observed at least ten times. The chain carries TRBV6-1 and TRBJ2-2; D uncertain. This CDR3 spans 15 amino acids. V dropped 3 bases and J dropped 5 bases, with 13 bases sitting between them. Germline V gives CDR1 MNHNS, CDR2 SASEGT. CDR3 protein: CASSDSVRPTGELFF. In DNA form, the CDR3 reads TGTGCCAGCAGTGATAGTGTGAGGCCGACCGGGGAGCTGTTTTTT.

This clonotype was counted at least ten times. This chain connects TRBV27 to TRBJ2-1, with D perhaps TRBD1 or TRBD2 (5 bases each). With 3 bases removed from V and 4 bases from J, the gap between germline ends came to 13 bases. This CDR3 has 15 residues. CDR1 and CDR2 (germline): MNHEY, SMNVEV (reference sequence). CDR3 in amino acids: CASSLESGAYNEQFF. The CDR3 DNA sequence: TGTGCCAGCAGTTTGGAGTCCGGGGCGTACAATGAGCAGTTCTTC.

This clonotype was picked up one time. This chain joins TRBV2 and TRBJ2-3; 11 bases agree with TRBD2. This CDR3 spans 15 amino acids. The V gene's germline CDR1 is SNHLY and CDR2 FYNNEI. Trimming at V came to 7 bases and at J to 0 bases, leaving 3 bases not matched to a gene. DNA for the CDR3: TGTGCCAGCAAAACTAGCGGGAGTAGCACAGATACGCAGTATTTT. It specifies CASKTSGSSTDTQYF.

This clonotype was seen a few times. A junction boundary mismatches the germline segment, possibly from a read error. The V and J genes are TRBV7-7 and TRBJ2-1, with 10 nucleotides matching TRBD2. CDR3 size: 15 residues. Germline values: CDR1 SSHAT, CDR2 FNYEAQ (reference sequence). The CDR3 sequence: CASSPDSGGFDEQFF. CDR3 in DNA: TGTGCTAGCAGTCCCGATAGCGGGGGGTTCGATGAGCAGTTCTTC.

Many counts were recorded for this clonotype. This chain connects TRBV28 to TRBJ1-1; D perhaps matches TRBD1 (5 bases). This CDR3 is 11 amino acids long. The V end was cut by 3 bases, the J end by 7 bases, with 6 bases between. Germline CDR1 reads MDHEN; CDR2 reads SYDVKM. The CDR3 loop is CASSFDSEAFF. The CDR3 coding sequence is TGTGCCAGCAGTTTTGACAGTGAAGCTTTCTTT.